The subject of this entry is one TCR beta chain. TCR beta sequences were obtained from blood CD8+ and CD4+ T cells. Relapsing-remitting disease, either stable or active, was present in the multiple sclerosis controls, who were treatment-naive patients. Isolation of CD8+ and CD4+ T cells was performed negatively, whereas enrichment of TEMRA cells was done by FACS. RNA amounts of roughly 0.45 to 1 ug underwent reverse transcription with random hexamers. TCR beta CDR3 was amplified by immunoSEQ multiplex PCR. This amplification extended across 54 Vbeta and 13 Jbeta segments. TCRdb redid the calling of the immunoSEQ multiplex PCR reads with MiXCR, one entry per CDR3 protein. The sample holds fewer than 100,000 distinct CDR3 sequences; roughly 91% are singletons and the top ten take around 0.5%. The data belong to a study of CD8 T cells in Susac syndrome. The sample was CD8+ T cells from PBMCs. This receptor was obtained from a human donor with multiple sclerosis.

The chain's CDR3 is CASSVGTTYEQYF. The CDR3 DNA reads as TGTGCCAGCAGCGTGGGGACAACCTACGAGCAGTACTTC. This chain links TRBV5-6 with TRBJ2-7; D may be TRBD1 (6 bases). This CDR3 has 13 amino acids. Germline CDR1 and CDR2: SGHDT and YYEEEE. Trimming removed 4 bases from V and 2 bases from J, with 10 bases in between.